This T cell receptor beta chain was observed in a study of blood T cell repertoires in COVID-19 (TCRdb year 2020). As for the study more broadly: Collaborator samples came from the United States, Italy and Spain and covered acute and convalescent phases of COVID-19. The prospective study material was composed of cDNA or gDNA derived from T cells, B-cell-depleted T cells, or PBMCs. Subjects who had been exposed to COVID-19, were actively infected with it, or had recovered from it provided the deeply sampled blood TCRbeta repertoires that made up the dataset. The repertoires were made available in a free public database intended to serve as a resource for research on the immune response to SARS-CoV-2. Samples were obtained from the ongoing ImmuneRACE study (first 160 participants) and from approximately 1,200 subjects provided by 6 global collaborators. A de-identified subject ID, COVID-19 status, age in years and sex were almost always included in the sample metadata. Where available, HLA class I and class II types were taken from metadata supplied by the sample provider and were not determined by assay-based typing. Paper-wide results and their limitations: The amount of clinical and demographic metadata varied by source and participant and was provided uncurated.

Collaborating institutions collected whole blood in K2EDTA tubes following their own protocols. For TCRbeta analysis, collaborators shipped samples as frozen whole blood, isolated PBMCs, or DNA extracted from either of those sample types. TCRbeta CDR3 regions were amplified from genomic DNA using the immunoSEQ Assay, a bias-controlled multiplex PCR. In the original analysis: Nucleated cell counts per sample were estimated from amplification of reference gene primers within the assay. Sequence reads were collapsed and filtered to measure the absolute abundance of every unique TCRbeta CDR3 rearrangement. For each sample, productive Simpson clonality was calculated as the square root of Simpson's diversity index over productive rearrangements. Held by TCRdb, this immuneACCESS table contains in-frame sequences only and omits some clones. Under half of the omission traces to an unresolved V gene where checked; the cause of the rest is unknown. The V and J calls and the clone size are those of that table, but D and trimming were determined from the DNA. Within this sample are about 26,000 clones, with 92% of them counted one time only. The ten largest clones take up approximately 2.9% of the sample.

About this clone itself: The target of this receptor is not known. No much larger clonotype is one base removed from it; base qualities were not supplied.

The germline V gene provides CDR1 SGHRS and CDR2 YFSETQ. Relative to germline, V is missing 4 bases and J is missing 2 bases, with 11 bases of the junction outside any gene match. Spanning cysteine to phenylalanine, the CDR3 consists of 16 amino acids. Of the read, only the CDR3 DNA is kept; its 48 bases are in frame from base 1. This sequence uses TRBV5-1 and TRBJ2-5, and 7 junctional nucleotides match TRBD2. The TCR was taken from a human donor in a cohort sampled during active COVID-19. The specimen sequenced was peripheral blood. The DNA sequence is as follows: TGCGCCAGCAGCCAGGCGGTAGCGGGCCCACAAGAGACCCAGTACTTC. This sequence encodes CASSQAVAGPQETQYF.